This TCR beta chain was obtained from a study of response to subunit inactivated influenza vaccine. Findings and limits, study-wide: Authors suggested that a seasonal influenza vaccination recruits few new T cells each time.

This clonotype came up a few times. Its antigen is unknown. MiXCR, run by TCRdb on the RT-PCR reads, gives a single entry per CDR3 protein. Here the sample spans under 950,000 distinct CDR3 sequences, about 20% being singletons. This clonotype was obtained from a man aged 50 or older who received an inactivated influenza vaccine. The sample consisted of PBMCs from blood, taken approximately 5 days after vaccination.

The CDR3, as DNA: TGCAGCGCTACAGGGAACTCTGGAAACACCATATATTTT. It is translated as CSATGNSGNTIYF. The chain carries TRBV29-1 and TRBJ1-3; possibly TRBD1 for D (6 bases). Trimming shortened V by 7 bases and J by 0 bases, and 10 bases separated the two germline ends. This CDR3 is built from 13 residues. Germline V lookup: CDR1 SQVTM, CDR2 ANQGSEA.